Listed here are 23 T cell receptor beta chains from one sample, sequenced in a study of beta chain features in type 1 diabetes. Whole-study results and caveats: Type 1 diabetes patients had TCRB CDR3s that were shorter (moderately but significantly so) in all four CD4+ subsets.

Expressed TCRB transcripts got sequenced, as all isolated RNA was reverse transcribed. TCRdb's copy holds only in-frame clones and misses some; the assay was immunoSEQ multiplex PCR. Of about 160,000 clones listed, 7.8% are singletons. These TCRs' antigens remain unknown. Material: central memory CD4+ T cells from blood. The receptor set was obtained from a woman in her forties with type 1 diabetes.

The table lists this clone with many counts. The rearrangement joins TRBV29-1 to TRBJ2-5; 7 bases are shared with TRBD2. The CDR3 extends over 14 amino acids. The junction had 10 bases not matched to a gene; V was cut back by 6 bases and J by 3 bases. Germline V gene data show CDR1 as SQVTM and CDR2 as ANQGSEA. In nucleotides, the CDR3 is TGCAGCGTCGACGGACTAGTAGGGGAAGAGACCCAGTACTTC. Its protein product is CSVDGLVGEETQYF.

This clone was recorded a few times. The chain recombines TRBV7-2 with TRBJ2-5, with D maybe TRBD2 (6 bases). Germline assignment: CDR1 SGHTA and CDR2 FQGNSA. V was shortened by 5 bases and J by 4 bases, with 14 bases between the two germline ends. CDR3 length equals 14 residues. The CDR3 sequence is CASSRGSTGETQYF. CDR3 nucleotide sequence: TGTGCCAGCAGCCGGGGGAGCACCGGAGAGACCCAGTACTTC.

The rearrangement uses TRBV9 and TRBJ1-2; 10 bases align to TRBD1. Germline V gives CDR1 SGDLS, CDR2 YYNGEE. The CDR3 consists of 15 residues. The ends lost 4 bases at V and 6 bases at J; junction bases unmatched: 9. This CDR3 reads CASSFSGTGADGYTF. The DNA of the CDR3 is TGTGCCAGCAGCTTCTCCGGGACAGGGGCGGATGGCTACACCTTC.

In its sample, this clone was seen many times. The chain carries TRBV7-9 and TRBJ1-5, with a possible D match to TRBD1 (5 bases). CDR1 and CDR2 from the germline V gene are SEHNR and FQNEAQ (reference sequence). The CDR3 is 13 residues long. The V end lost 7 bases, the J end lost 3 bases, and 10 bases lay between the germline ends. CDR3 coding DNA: TGTGCCAGCACCGGGGGGACCAATCAGCCCCAGCATTTT. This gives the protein CASTGGTNQPQHF.

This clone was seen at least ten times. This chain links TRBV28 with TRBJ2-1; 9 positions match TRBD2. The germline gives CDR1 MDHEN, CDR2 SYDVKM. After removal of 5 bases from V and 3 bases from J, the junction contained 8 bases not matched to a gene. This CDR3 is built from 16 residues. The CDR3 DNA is TGTGCCAGCAGTAGGGCTAGCGGGGCGATCTACAATGAGCAGTTCTTC. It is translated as CASSRASGAIYNEQFF.

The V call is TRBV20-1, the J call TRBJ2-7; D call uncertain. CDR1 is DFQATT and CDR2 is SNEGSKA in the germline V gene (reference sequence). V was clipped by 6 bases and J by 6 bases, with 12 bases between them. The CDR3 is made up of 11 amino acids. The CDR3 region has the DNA TGCAGTGCCGCAGGTTTCGGCGAGCAGTACTTC. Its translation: CSAAGFGEQYF.

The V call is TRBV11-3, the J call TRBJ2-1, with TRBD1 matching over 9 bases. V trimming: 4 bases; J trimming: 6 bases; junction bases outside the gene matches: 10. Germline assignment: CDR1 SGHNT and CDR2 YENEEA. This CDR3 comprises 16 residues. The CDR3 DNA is TGTGCCAGCAGCTCCGGCGGCGGGACAGGGACCAATGAGCAGTTCTTC. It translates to CASSSGGGTGTNEQFF.

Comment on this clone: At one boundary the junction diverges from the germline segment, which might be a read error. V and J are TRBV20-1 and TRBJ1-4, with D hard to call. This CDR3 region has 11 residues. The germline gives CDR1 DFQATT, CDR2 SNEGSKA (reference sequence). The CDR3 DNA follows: TGCAGTGCTAGAGATAAATCGGGGTCTGGTTTC. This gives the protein CSARDKSGSGF.

The CDR3 sequence: CASSLSGHNEQFF. As DNA, the CDR3 is TGTGCCAGCAGCCTCAGCGGGCACAATGAGCAGTTCTTC. The V gene is TRBV7-3, the J gene TRBJ2-1, with a tentative D call TRBD2 (6 bases). Germline V CDR1 and CDR2: SGHTA, FQGTGA. V was pared by 5 bases and J by 5 bases, with 10 bases between. This CDR3 comprises 13 residues. Full variable domain (outside the CDR3, taken from reference TRBV7-3 and TRBJ2-1): GAGVSQTPSNKVTEKGKYVELRCDPISGHTALYWYRQSLGQGPEFLIYFQGTGAADDSGLPNDRFFAVRPEGSVSTLKIQRTERGDSAVYLCASSLSGHNEQFFGPGTRLTVL.

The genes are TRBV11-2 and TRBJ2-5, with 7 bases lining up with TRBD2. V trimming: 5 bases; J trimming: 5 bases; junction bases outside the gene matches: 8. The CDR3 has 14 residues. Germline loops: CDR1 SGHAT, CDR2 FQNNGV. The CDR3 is CASSQGTKWETQYF. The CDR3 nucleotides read TGTGCCAGCAGCCAAGGGACTAAATGGGAGACCCAGTACTTC.

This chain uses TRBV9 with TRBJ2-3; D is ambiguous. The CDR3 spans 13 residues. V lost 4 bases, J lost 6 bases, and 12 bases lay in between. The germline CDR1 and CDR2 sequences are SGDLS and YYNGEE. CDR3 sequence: CASSPQRRDTQYF. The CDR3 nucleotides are TGTGCCAGCAGCCCCCAACGGCGGGATACGCAGTATTTT.

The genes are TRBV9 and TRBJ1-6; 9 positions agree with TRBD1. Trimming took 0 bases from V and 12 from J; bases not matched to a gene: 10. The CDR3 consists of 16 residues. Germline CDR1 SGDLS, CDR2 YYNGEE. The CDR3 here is CASSVATGGRGEPLHF. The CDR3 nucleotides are TGTGCCAGCAGCGTAGCTACAGGGGGCAGGGGGGAACCCCTCCACTTT.

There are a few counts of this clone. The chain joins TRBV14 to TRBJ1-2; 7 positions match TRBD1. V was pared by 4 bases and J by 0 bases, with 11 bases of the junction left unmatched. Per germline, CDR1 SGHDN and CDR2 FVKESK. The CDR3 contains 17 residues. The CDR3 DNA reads TGTGCCAGCAGCCCCGCCCGGACAGGTCCCTCTAACTATGGCTACACCTTC. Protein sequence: CASSPARTGPSNYGYTF.

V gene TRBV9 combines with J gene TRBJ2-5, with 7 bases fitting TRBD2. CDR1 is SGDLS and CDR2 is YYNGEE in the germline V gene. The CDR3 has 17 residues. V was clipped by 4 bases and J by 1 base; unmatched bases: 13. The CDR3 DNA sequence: TGTGCCAGCAGCTACGGGGAGGGATCAAACGGCCAAGAGACCCAGTACTTC. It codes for CASSYGEGSNGQETQYF.

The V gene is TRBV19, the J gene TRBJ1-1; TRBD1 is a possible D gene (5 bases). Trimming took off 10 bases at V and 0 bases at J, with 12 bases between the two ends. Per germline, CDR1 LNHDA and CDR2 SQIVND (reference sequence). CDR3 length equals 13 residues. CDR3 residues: CATQPGVNTEAFF. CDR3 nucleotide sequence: TGTGCCACTCAACCGGGGGTGAACACTGAAGCTTTCTTT.

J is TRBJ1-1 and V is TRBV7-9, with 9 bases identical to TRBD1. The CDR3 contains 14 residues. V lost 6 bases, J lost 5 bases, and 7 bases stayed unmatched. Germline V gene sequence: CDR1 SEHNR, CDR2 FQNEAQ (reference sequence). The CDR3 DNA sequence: TGTGCCAGCAGAACGGACAGGGGTGGTACTGAAGCTTTCTTT. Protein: CASRTDRGGTEAFF.

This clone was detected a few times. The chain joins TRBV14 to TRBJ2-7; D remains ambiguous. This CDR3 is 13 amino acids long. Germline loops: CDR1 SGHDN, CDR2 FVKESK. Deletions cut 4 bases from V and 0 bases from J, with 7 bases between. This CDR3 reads CASSPPGSYEQYF. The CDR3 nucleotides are TGTGCCAGCAGCCCACCGGGCTCCTACGAGCAGTACTTC. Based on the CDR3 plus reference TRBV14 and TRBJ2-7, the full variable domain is EAGVTQFPSHSVIEKGQTVTLRCDPISGHDNLYWYRRVMGKEIKFLLHFVKESKQDESGMPNNRFLAERTGGTYSTLKVQPAELEDSGVYFCASSPPGSYEQYFGPGTRLTVT.

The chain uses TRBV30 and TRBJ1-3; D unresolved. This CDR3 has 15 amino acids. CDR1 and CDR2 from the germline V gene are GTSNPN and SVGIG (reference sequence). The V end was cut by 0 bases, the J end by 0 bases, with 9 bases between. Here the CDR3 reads CAWSVGGGSGNTIYF. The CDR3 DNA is TGTGCCTGGAGTGTAGGAGGAGGCTCTGGAAACACCATATATTTT.

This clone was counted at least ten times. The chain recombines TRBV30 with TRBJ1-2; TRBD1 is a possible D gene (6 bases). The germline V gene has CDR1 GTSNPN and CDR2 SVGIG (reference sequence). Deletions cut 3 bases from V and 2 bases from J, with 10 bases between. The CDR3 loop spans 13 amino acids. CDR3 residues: CAWSRDTNYGYTF. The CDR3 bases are TGTGCCTGGAGCCGGGACACCAACTATGGCTACACCTTC.

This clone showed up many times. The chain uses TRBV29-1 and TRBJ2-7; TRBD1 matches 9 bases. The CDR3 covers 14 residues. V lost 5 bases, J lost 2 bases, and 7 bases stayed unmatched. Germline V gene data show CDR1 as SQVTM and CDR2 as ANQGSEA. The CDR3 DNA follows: TGCAGCGTTTGGGACAGGGAGGAGACCTACGAGCAGTACTTC. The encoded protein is CSVWDREETYEQYF.

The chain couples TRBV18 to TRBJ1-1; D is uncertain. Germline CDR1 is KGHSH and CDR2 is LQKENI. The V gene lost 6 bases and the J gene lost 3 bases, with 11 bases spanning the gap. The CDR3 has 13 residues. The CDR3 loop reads CASSAGRDTEAFF. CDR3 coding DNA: TGTGCCAGCTCCGCGGGTCGGGACACTGAAGCTTTCTTT.

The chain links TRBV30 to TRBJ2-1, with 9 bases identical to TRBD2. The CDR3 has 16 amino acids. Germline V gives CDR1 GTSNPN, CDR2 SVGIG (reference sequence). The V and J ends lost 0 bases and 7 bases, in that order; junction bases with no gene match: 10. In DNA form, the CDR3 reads TGTGCCTGGAGTGTACGGGGCGGGAGGGCCTTAAATGAGCAGTTCTTC. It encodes CAWSVRGGRALNEQFF.

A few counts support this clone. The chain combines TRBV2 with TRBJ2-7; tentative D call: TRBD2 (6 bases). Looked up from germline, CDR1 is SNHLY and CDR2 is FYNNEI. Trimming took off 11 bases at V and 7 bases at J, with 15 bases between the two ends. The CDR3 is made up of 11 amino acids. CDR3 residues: CASEEGREQYF. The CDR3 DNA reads TGTGCCTCTGAGGAGGGGAGAGAGCAGTACTTC.